The T cell receptor (beta chain) under discussion was sequenced for a study of response to subunit inactivated influenza vaccine. Study-wide points: Authors suggested each seasonal flu vaccination may recruit only limited numbers of new T cells.

This clonotype was seen many times. Its antigen is unidentified. TCRdb re-analysed the RT-PCR reads in MiXCR, keeping a single row per CDR3 protein. In the table there are 200,000 to 250,000 distinct CDR3 sequences, more than 9% of which are singletons. This CDR3 contains 12 residues. Germline V CDR1 and CDR2: SEHNR, FQNEAQ (reference sequence). V lost 1 base to trimming and J lost 5 bases, with 5 bases between them. This TCR came from a man aged 50-59 years who received an inactivated influenza vaccine. The source material was non-naive T cells sorted from PBMCs, sampled roughly 2 weeks before vaccination. The chain carries TRBV7-9 and TRBJ2-5; D not resolved. In DNA, the CDR3 is TGTGCCAGCAGCTTAGTCGGGGAGACCCAGTACTTC. Translating gives CASSLVGETQYF.